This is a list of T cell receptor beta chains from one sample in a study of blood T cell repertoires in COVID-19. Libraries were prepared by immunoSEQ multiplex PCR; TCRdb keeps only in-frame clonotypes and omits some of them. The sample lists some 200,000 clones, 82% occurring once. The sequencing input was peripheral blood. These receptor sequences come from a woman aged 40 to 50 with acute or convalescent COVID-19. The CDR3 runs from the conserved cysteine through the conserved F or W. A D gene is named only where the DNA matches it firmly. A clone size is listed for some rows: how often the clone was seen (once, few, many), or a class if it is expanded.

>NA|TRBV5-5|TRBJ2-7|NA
TGTGCCAGCAGCTTGTCGTACGCAGGGGGGAACTCCTACGAGCAGTACTTC
CASSLSYAGGNSYEQYF
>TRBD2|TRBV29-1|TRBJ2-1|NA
TGCAGCGCTCAGGGACTAGCTTTTGAGCAGTTCTTC
CSAQGLAFEQFF
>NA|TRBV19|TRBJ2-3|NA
TGTGCCAGTAGTCCGGGGGGGGGACAGTTCACAGATACGCAGTATTTT
CASSPGGGQFTDTQYF
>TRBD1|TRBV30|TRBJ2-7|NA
TGTGCCTACGACAGGGGCTACGAGCAGTACTTC
CAYDRGYEQYF
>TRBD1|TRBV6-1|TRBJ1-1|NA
TGTGCCAGCAGTGGCCCCGACAGGGGGTCGTCGAACACTGAAGCTTTCTTT
CASSGPDRGSSNTEAFF
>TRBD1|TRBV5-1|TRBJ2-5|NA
TGCGCCAGCAGCTTGGACGATAGGGGGCGAGAGACCCAGTACTTC
CASSLDDRGRETQYF
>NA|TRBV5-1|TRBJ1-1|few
TGCGCCAGCAGCTTATCCGGGACATTGAACACTGAAGCTTTCTTT
CASSLSGTLNTEAFF
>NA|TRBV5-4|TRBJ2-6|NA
TGTGCCAGCAGCTTTGGAGGAGGGGGGGCCAACGTCCTGACTTTC
CASSFGGGGANVLTF
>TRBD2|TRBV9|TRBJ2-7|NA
TGTGCCAGCAGCCCCAGACTAGCGGCCTACGAGCAGTACTTC
CASSPRLAAYEQYF
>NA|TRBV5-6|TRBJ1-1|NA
TGTGCCAGCAGCTTGCCTGGGGGCAACACTGAAGCTTTCTTT
CASSLPGGNTEAFF
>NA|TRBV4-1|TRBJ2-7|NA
TGCGCCAGCAGCCTTAACCGGGACAACCGATACGAGCAGTACTTC
CASSLNRDNRYEQYF
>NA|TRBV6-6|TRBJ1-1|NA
TGTGCCAGCAGTTACTCCCGGAGGACTGAAGCTTTCTTT
CASSYSRRTEAFF
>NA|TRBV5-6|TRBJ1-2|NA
TGTGCCAGCCAGTTTACACAACAAAACTATGGCTACACCTTC
CASQFTQQNYGYTF
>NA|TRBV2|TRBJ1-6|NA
TGTGCCAGCAGGACCAAAGGGACAACTATTTCACCCCTCCACTTT
CASRTKGTTISPLHF
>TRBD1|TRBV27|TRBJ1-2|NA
TGTGCCAGCAGTCTCCAGGGGGCGGACTATGGCTACACCTTC
CASSLQGADYGYTF
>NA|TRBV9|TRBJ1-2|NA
TGTGCCAGCAGCGCGAACTCCAATGACAGGCCTAACTATGGCTACACCTTC
CASSANSNDRPNYGYTF
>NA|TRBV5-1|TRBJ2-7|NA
TGCGCCAGCAGCTTGGACGGAGGCTCCTACGAGCAGTACTTC
CASSLDGGSYEQYF
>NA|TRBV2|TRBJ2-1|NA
TGTGCCAGCAGAGAGACTATTCCCCCTTTTAATGAGCAGTTCTTC
CASRETIPPFNEQFF
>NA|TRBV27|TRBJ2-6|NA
TGTGCCAGCAGCCGGGACTCTGGGGCCAACGTCCTGACTTTC
CASSRDSGANVLTF
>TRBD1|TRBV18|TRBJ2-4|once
TGTGCCAGCTCACCAATCATGACAGGGGCAGCGGCCAAAAACATTCAGTACTTC
CASSPIMTGAAAKNIQYF
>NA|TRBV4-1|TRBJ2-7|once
TGCGCCAGCAGCCAAGGGGGCGGGGAAGCCTACGAGCAGTACTTC
CASSQGGGEAYEQYF
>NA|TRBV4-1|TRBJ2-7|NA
TGCGCCAGCAGCCACGACATAAGGGAGTCCTACGAGCAGTACTTC
CASSHDIRESYEQYF
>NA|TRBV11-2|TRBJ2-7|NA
TGTGCCAGCAGCTTAGAGAACGGGAGAGTCTACGAGCAGTACTTC
CASSLENGRVYEQYF
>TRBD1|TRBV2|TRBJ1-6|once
TGTGCCAGCAGTGAGGGACAGACTTCACCCCTCCACTTT
CASSEGQTSPLHF
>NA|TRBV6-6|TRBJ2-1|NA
TGTGCCAGCAGTCCCCGAAGAACAAGTTTAATCTCCTACAATGAGCAGTTCTTC
CASSPRRTSLISYNEQFF
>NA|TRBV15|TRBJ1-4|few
TGTGCCACCAGCAGAGAGAGGGGCAGGGGTGAAAAACTGTTTTTT
CATSRERGRGEKLFF
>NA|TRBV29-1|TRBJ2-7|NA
TGCAGCGTTCGGAGGGGCTCGGAGGACGAGCAGTACTTC
CSVRRGSEDEQYF
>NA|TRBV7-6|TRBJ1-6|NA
TGTGCCAGCAGCTTAGGCCTACAGGACGGCAATTCACCCCTCCACTTT
CASSLGLQDGNSPLHF
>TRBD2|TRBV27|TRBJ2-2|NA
TGTGCCAGCAGTCCGGGACTAGCGGGTTTCGACACCGGGGAGCTGTTTTTT
CASSPGLAGFDTGELFF